The 22 T cell receptor beta chains given below trace back to one sample, sequenced in a study of blood T cells in healthy people across ages. Primers used in a second PCR of about 6 to 12 cycles were a sample-barcoded 5' primer and a J-beta primer mix. In TCRdb, the 5' RACE reads were re-called with MiXCR into one record per CDR3 protein. Of 1.5 million to 2 million distinct CDR3 sequences in the sample, about 28% were seen once. Material: blood. All receptors derive from a woman between 25 and 40 years old in good health.

This clonotype came up many times. The chain recombines TRBV29-1 with TRBJ1-1, with D unclear. CDR3 length: 11 residues. Germline V gene sequence: CDR1 SQVTM, CDR2 ANQGSEA. V was trimmed by 8 bases and J by 1 base, leaving 8 bases between them. The CDR3 loop reads CSPRENTEAFF. CDR3 nucleotide sequence: TGCAGCCCCCGGGAGAACACTGAAGCTTTCTTT.

The genes are TRBV3-1 and TRBJ2-3, with 9 bases aligning to TRBD2. This CDR3 comprises 16 residues. V lost 1 base, J lost 0 bases, and 2 bases stayed unmatched. Germline assignment: CDR1 LGHDT and CDR2 YNNKEL (reference sequence). The CDR3 sequence is CASSQALAGSTDTQYF. DNA for the CDR3: TGTGCCAGCAGCCAAGCTCTAGCGGGGAGCACAGATACGCAGTATTTT.

The chain uses TRBV5-1 and TRBJ2-7, with TRBD2 identical over 7 bases. Germline V gene lookup returns CDR1 SGHRS and CDR2 YFSETQ. The CDR3 runs 18 residues. V dropped 0 bases and J dropped 5; count of bases not matched to a gene: 17. CDR3 in amino acids: CASSLVGGGTRTGHEQYF. The CDR3 coding sequence is TGCGCCAGCAGCTTGGTCGGGGGAGGGACTCGAACAGGCCACGAGCAGTACTTC.

The sample holds many counts of this clonotype. The chain couples TRBV10-2 to TRBJ1-2, with a weak D call TRBD1 (5 bases). The CDR3 sequence is 14 residues long. Trimming cost V 6 bases and J 7 bases, with 18 bases left between them. Looked up from germline, CDR1 is WSHSY and CDR2 is SAAADI. The CDR3 DNA is TGCGCCAGCAGCTTAGGGGAAACCTTTTCTGGCTACACCTTC. Its translation is CASSLGETFSGYTF.

This clonotype was recorded a few times. The chain combines TRBV15 with TRBJ2-5; weak D call: TRBD2 (5 bases). Germline V gene sequence: CDR1 LNHNV, CDR2 YYDKDF (reference sequence). V lost 0 bases and J 11 bases, leaving 13 bases between the germline ends. The CDR3 contains 13 residues. CDR3 amino acids: CATSRDRVWEQYF. The CDR3 DNA reads TGTGCCACCAGCAGAGATCGCGTCTGGGAGCAGTACTTC.

Concerning this clonotype itself: Germline and junction disagree at one end, which may indicate a read error. J is TRBJ2-1 and V is TRBV10-3; the D is unclear. Per the germline V gene, CDR1 is ENHRY and CDR2 is SYGVKD. The CDR3 covers 13 residues. This chain's CDR3 is CAIRESLSNEQFF. Written as DNA, the CDR3 is TGTGCCATCAGGGAGTCCCTGAGTAATGAGCAGTTCTTC.

V is TRBV30 and J is TRBJ2-1; the D gene is possibly TRBD2 (5 bases). CDR1 is GTSNPN and CDR2 is SVGIG in the germline V gene (reference sequence). CDR3 length equals 15 residues. The V end was cut by 0 bases, the J end by 3 bases, with 12 bases between. Here the CDR3 DNA reads TGTGCCTGGAGTGTACTCGTCGGGGTCTACAATGAGCAGTTCTTC. The encoded protein is CAWSVLVGVYNEQFF.

This clonotype was seen more than once but under ten times. The V gene is TRBV10-3, the J gene TRBJ2-7; 7 positions match TRBD2. The CDR3 is 16 residues long. The V gene end was trimmed by 0 bases and the J gene end by 0 bases; junction bases not matched to a gene: 5. In germline, CDR1 is ENHRY, CDR2 SYGVKD. This chain's CDR3 is CAISESIPGGSYEQYF. The DNA of the CDR3 is TGTGCCATCAGTGAGTCGATTCCGGGAGGCTCCTACGAGCAGTACTTC.

The rearrangement uses TRBV7-6 and TRBJ2-3; 10 positions match TRBD1. Trimming removed 5 bases from V and 3 bases from J; junction bases left unmatched: 5. This CDR3 has 15 amino acids. The germline V gene encodes CDR1 SGHVS and CDR2 FNYEAQ. The CDR3 loop reads CASSDPGQGTDTQYF. CDR3 bases: TGTGCCAGCAGCGACCCGGGACAGGGGACAGATACGCAGTATTTT.

This clonotype came up many times. The chain recombines TRBV28 with TRBJ2-3; D may be TRBD2 (6 bases). Germline V gene sequence: CDR1 MDHEN, CDR2 SYDVKM. The CDR3 covers 13 residues. The chain's CDR3 is CAGGEESPDTQYF. In nucleotides, the CDR3 is TGTGCAGGAGGGGAGGAGAGCCCAGATACGCAGTATTTT.

This clonotype occurred many times. This sequence joins TRBV12-3 or TRBV12-4 and TRBJ2-7; 10 nucleotides align to TRBD2. The CDR3 length is 18 residues. After removal of 3 bases from V and 6 bases from J, the junction contained 17 bases not matched to a gene. The CDR3 sequence is CASSLWTSGPKGGIEQYF. CDR3 nucleotides: TGTGCCAGCAGTTTGTGGACTAGCGGACCCAAAGGAGGGATCGAGCAGTACTTC.

In its sample, this clonotype was seen many times. The rearrangement joins TRBV15 to TRBJ2-5; D not resolved. This CDR3 comprises 13 residues. The V gene lost 1 base and the J gene lost 5 bases, with 8 bases spanning the gap. CDR1 is LNHNV and CDR2 is YYDKDF in the germline V gene (reference sequence). In DNA form, the CDR3 reads TGTGCCACCAGCAGAGTGGTGTGGGAGACCCAGTACTTC. Protein sequence: CATSRVVWETQYF.

This clonotype was detected only a few times. The rearrangement joins TRBV11-2 to TRBJ2-7, with 7 bases matching TRBD1. The germline CDR1 and CDR2 sequences are SGHAT and FQNNGV. V was pared by 1 base and J by 2 bases, with 5 bases of the junction left unmatched. This CDR3 is 15 amino acids long. CDR3 sequence reads: CASSLGGQIAYEQYF. Written as DNA, the CDR3 is TGTGCCAGCAGCTTAGGGGGACAGATAGCCTACGAGCAGTACTTC. The whole variable domain, filled in from reference TRBV11-2 and TRBJ2-7, reads EAGVAQSPRYKIIEKRQSVAFWCNPISGHATLYWYQQILGQGPKLLIQFQNNGVVDDSQLPKDRFSAERLKGVDSTLKIQPAKLEDSAVYLCASSLGGQIAYEQYFGPGTRLTVT.

The genes are TRBV14 and TRBJ2-1, with TRBD2 matching over 10 bases. J gave up 4 bases and V 4 bases, and 16 bases lay outside the gene matches. The CDR3 is 19 amino acids. Germline V gene sequence: CDR1 SGHDN, CDR2 FVKESK. CDR3 loop: CASSLRGLSGRASYNEQFF. The CDR3 DNA reads TGTGCCAGCAGCCTCCGGGGACTAAGCGGGAGGGCCTCATACAATGAGCAGTTCTTC.

This clonotype was seen ten or more times. The chain uses TRBV3-1 and TRBJ2-2, with D possibly being TRBD1 (5 bases). Looked up from germline, CDR1 is LGHDT and CDR2 is YNNKEL (reference sequence). The length of the CDR3 is 12 residues. Between the trimmed V and J ends, which lost 8 bases and 5 bases, there was a span of 9 bases. CDR3 bases: TGTGCCAGCTCACCAGGGACCGGGGAGCTGTTTTTT. Translated, it gives CASSPGTGELFF.

This rearrangement joins TRBV4-3 to TRBJ2-7; 16 bases line up with TRBD2. The V segment lost 3 bases and the J segment 6 bases; nucleotides outside the gene matches: 2. The CDR3 consists of 15 residues. Germline values: CDR1 LGHNA, CDR2 YSLEER. The CDR3 DNA is TGCGCCAGCAGCCAGGGACTAGCGGGAGGGACCGAGCAGTACTTC. Protein product: CASSQGLAGGTEQYF.

This clonotype was detected ten times or more. This chain connects TRBV7-2 to TRBJ2-7; D possibly matches TRBD1 or TRBD2 (5 bases each). The V gene's germline CDR1 is SGHTA and CDR2 FQGNSA. V lost 5 bases to trimming and J lost 7 bases, with 18 bases between them. The CDR3 has 14 amino acids. The CDR3 spells CASSTPGPVGEQYF. The CDR3 DNA follows: TGTGCCAGCAGCACCCCGGGACCTGTGGGTGAGCAGTACTTC. Full variable domain (rest looked up from reference TRBV7-2 and TRBJ2-7): GAGVSQSPSNKVTEKGKDVELRCDPISGHTALYWYRQSLGQGLEFLIYFQGNSAPDKSGLPSDRFSAERTGGSVSTLTIQRTQQEDSAVYLCASSTPGPVGEQYFGPGTRLTVT.

This clonotype was counted a few times. A much more abundant neighbour one base away suggests this may be a read error. The chain has TRBV12-3 or TRBV12-4 and TRBJ2-5, with D possibly being TRBD1 or TRBD2 (6 bases each). This CDR3 is built from 14 residues. The V end lost 6 bases, the J end lost 5 bases, and 16 bases lay between the germline ends. The CDR3 protein is CASRFKGGAETQYF. Written as DNA, the CDR3 is TGTGCCAGCAGGTTCAAGGGGGGTGCGGAGACCCAGTACTTC.

V gene TRBV4-3 combines with J gene TRBJ2-7; D perhaps matches TRBD2 (6 bases). This CDR3 has 15 amino acids. CDR1 is LGHNA, CDR2 YSLEER, per germline. Trimming removed 6 bases from V and 3 bases from J, with 18 bases in between. CDR3 region: CASSQIRDSGYEQYF. The CDR3 DNA reads TGCGCCAGCAGTCAAATCCGGGACTCAGGCTACGAGCAGTACTTC.

With regard to this clonotype: A read error may account for a junction end that differs from germline. The CDR3: CAGSLTGRIYEQYF. In nucleotides, the CDR3 is TGTGCCGGCAGTTTAACGGGACGGATCTACGAGCAGTACTTC. The chain employs TRBV28 and TRBJ2-7; D tentatively reads TRBD1 or TRBD2 (5 bases each). The CDR3 loop spans 14 amino acids. Germline CDR1 and CDR2: MDHEN and SYDVKM.

The sample holds many counts of this clonotype. V is TRBV6-6 and J is TRBJ2-5; no firm D call. This CDR3 contains 13 residues. Germline CDR1 and CDR2: MNHNY and SVGAGI (reference sequence). Trimming took off 2 bases at V and 5 bases at J, with 9 bases between the two ends. The CDR3 coding sequence is TGTGCCAGCAGTTACCGGTCTGGGGAGACCCAGTACTTC. This codes for CASSYRSGETQYF.

This chain connects TRBV20-1 to TRBJ2-5; D is perhaps TRBD1 (7 bases). The end of the DNA aligns better with TRBJ2-7, so the J call may be wrong. The CDR3 has 13 amino acids. Germline V lookup: CDR1 DFQATT, CDR2 SNEGSKA (reference sequence). Here the CDR3 DNA reads TGCAGTGCTACCGGGGGACAGCCCTACGAGCAGTACTTC. Residues: CSATGGQPYEQYF.